This T cell receptor beta chain was profiled in a study of cytomegalovirus exposure and HLA in healthy donors. Study outcomes and limitations: Data from an earlier analysis indicated that most TCR beta V segments were productive either about 87% or about 30% of the time. The authors later found TCR association rates varying by HLA locus, with DRB1 most and HLA-C fewest. A later analysis linked a missense variant in DCLRE1C to the trimming of TCR beta V and J genes.

Use of 60 Vbeta and 13 Jbeta primers characterized the PCR. Assay: immunoSEQ multiplex PCR; the TCRdb copy retains only in-frame clones and omits some. The data show approximately 100,000 clones, 60% to 75% seen once. The CDR3 consists of 18 residues. V lost 0 bases and J lost 4; bases outside the gene matches: 11. Per the germline V gene, CDR1 is LGHNA and CDR2 is YSLEER. Healthy bone marrow donors formed the donor group. This clone was seen a few times. The antigen is unknown. The sequenced material came from PBMCs. This sequence was found in a man aged 40-55 years in good health and CMV-seropositive. The V call is TRBV4-3, the J call TRBJ2-1, with 8 bases aligning to TRBD2. The chain's CDR3 is CASSQEYSGTSGYNEQFF. CDR3 DNA: TGCGCCAGCAGCCAAGAGTATTCAGGCACTAGCGGATACAATGAGCAGTTCTTC.